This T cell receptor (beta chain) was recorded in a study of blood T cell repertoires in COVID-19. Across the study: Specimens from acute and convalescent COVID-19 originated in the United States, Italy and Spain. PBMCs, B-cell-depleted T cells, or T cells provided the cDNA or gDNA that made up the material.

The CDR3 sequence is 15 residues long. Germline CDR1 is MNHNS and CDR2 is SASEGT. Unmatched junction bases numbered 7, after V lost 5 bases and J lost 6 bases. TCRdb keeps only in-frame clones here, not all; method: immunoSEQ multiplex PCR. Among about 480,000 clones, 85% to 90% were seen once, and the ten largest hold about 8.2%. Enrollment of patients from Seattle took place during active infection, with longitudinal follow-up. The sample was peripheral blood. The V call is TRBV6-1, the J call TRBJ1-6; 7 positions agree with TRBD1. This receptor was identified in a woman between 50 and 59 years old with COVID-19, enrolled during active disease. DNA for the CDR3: TGTGCCAGCAGTTTCGACAGGGTGGGTAATTCACCCCTCCACTTT. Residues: CASSFDRVGNSPLHF.